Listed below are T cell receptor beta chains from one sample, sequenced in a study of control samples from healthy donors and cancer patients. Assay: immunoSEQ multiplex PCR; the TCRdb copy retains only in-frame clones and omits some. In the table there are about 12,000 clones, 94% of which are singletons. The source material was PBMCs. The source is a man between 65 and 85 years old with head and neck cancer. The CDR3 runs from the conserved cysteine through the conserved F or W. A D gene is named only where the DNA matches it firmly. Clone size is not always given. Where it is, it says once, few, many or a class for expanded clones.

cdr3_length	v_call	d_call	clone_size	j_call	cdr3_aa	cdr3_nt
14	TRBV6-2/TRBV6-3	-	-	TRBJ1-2	CASSSNTALYGYTF	TGTGCCAGCAGTTCAAACACCGCCCTCTATGGCTACACCTTC
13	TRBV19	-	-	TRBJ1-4	CASSIQGNEKLFF	TGTGCCAGTAGTATCCAGGGTAATGAAAAACTGTTTTTT
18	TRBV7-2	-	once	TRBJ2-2	CASNLFRARLLSTGELFF	TGTGCCAGCAACCTCTTCCGGGCCCGCCTATTAAGCACCGGGGAGCTGTTTTTT
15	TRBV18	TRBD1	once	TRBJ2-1	CASSPGQGDYNEQFF	TGTGCCAGCTCACCGGGACAGGGGGACTACAATGAGCAGTTCTTC
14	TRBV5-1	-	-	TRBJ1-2	CASSLEGRNYGYTF	TGCGCCAGCAGCTTGGAGGGCAGGAACTATGGCTACACCTTC
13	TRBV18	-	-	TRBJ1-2	CASSPPGVYGYTF	TGTGCCAGCTCACCCCCAGGGGTCTATGGCTACACCTTC
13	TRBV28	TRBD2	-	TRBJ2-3	CASNSGSTDTQYF	TGTGCCAGTAATAGCGGGAGCACAGATACGCAGTATTTT
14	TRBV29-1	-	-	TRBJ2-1	CSVGATASYNEQFF	TGCAGCGTTGGCGCGACAGCGTCCTACAATGAGCAGTTCTTC
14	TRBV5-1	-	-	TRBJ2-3	CASSLAGGPDTQYF	TGCGCCAGCAGCTTGGCGGGGGGCCCAGATACGCAGTATTTT
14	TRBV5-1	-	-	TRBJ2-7	CASSFTTVSYEQYF	TGCGCCAGCAGCTTCACGACAGTCTCCTACGAGCAGTACTTC
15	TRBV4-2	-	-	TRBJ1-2	CASSPRQGGNYGYTF	TGTGCCAGCAGCCCGCGGCAGGGAGGAAACTATGGCTACACCTTC
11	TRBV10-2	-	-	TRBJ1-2	CASASDLGYTF	TGCGCCTCAGCATCCGATCTGGGCTACACCTTC
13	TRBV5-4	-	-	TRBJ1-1	CASSLSDSAEAFF	TGTGCCAGCAGCCTTAGTGACAGTGCTGAAGCTTTCTTT
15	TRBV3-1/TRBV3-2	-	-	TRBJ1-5	CASSLSPRGVQPQHF	TGTGCCAGCAGCCTCAGCCCCCGGGGAGTTCAGCCCCAGCATTTT
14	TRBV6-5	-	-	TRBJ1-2	CASSYDRNNYGYTF	TGTGCCAGCAGTTATGACAGGAATAACTATGGCTACACCTTC
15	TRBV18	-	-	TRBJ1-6	CASSRVGLGDSPLHF	TGTGCCAGCTCACGTGTGGGACTAGGGGATTCACCCCTCCACTTT
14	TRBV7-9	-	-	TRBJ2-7	CASSLGWGVPEQYF	TGTGCCAGCAGCTTAGGATGGGGGGTTCCCGAGCAGTACTTC
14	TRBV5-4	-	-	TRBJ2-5	CASSARLGQETQYF	TGTGCCAGCAGCGCCCGACTAGGTCAGGAGACCCAGTACTTC
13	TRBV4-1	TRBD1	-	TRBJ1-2	CASRGTANGGYTF	TGCGCCAGCAGAGGGACAGCCAACGGGGGCTACACCTTC
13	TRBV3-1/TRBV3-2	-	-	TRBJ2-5	CASSFSPEETQYF	TGTGCCAGCAGCTTCAGCCCTGAAGAGACCCAGTACTTC
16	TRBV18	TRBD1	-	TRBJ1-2	CASSPTAADRGYGYTF	TGTGCCAGCTCACCAACGGCCGCGGACAGGGGCTATGGCTACACCTTC
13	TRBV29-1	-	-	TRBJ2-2	CSAIVAGTGELFF	TGCAGCGCGATAGTAGCAGGGACCGGGGAGCTGTTTTTT
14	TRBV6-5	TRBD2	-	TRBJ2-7	CAAGGAGQFNEQYF	TGTGCCGCGGGAGGGGCAGGCCAGTTCAACGAGCAGTACTTC
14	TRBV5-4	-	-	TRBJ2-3	CASSWDHSTDTQYF	TGTGCCAGCAGCTGGGACCACAGCACAGATACGCAGTATTTT
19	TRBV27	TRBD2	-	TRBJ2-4	CASRPGVRLAGLAKNIQYF	TGTGCCAGCAGGCCAGGGGTCCGACTAGCGGGTCTAGCCAAAAACATTCAGTACTTC
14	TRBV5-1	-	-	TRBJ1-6	CASSPDRLNSPLHF	TGCGCCAGCAGCCCCGACAGGCTAAATTCACCCCTCCACTTT
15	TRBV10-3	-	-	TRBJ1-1	CAISESAAMNTEAFF	TGTGCCATCAGTGAGTCGGCGGCCATGAACACTGAAGCTTTCTTT
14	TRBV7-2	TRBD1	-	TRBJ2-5	CASSLDRGWQTQYF	TGTGCCAGCAGCTTAGACAGGGGCTGGCAGACCCAGTACTTC
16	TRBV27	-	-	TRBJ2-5	CASRGYGGGFIETQYF	TGTGCCAGCAGGGGGTACGGTGGGGGCTTCATAGAGACCCAGTACTTC
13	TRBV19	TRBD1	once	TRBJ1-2	CASSIGKGAGYTF	TGTGCCAGTAGTATAGGGAAGGGGGCTGGCTACACCTTC
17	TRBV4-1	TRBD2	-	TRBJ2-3	CASSQQLAGATTDTQYF	TGCGCCAGCAGCCAGCAGCTAGCGGGGGCCACCACAGATACGCAGTATTTT
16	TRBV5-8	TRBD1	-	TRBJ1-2	CASSPGQGRSGYGYTF	TGTGCCAGCAGCCCGGGACAGGGGAGATCGGGCTATGGCTACACCTTC
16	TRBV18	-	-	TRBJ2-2	CASSPPSRQNTGELFF	TGTGCCAGCTCACCACCTTCGCGCCAGAACACCGGGGAGCTGTTTTTT
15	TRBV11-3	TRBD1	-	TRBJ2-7	CASSPGGQLLYEQYF	TGTGCCAGCAGCCCAGGGGGTCAACTACTCTACGAGCAGTACTTC
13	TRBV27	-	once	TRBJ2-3	CASRPGPTDTQYF	TGTGCCAGCCGCCCCGGGCCCACAGATACGCAGTATTTT
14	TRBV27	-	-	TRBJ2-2	CASRSSRNTGELFF	TGTGCCAGCAGGTCATCTCGGAACACCGGGGAGCTGTTTTTT
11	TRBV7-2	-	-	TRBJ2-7	CASSLHYEQYF	TGTGCCAGCAGCCTGCACTACGAGCAGTACTTC
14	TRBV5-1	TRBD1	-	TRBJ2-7	CASSSGQGAGEQYF	TGCGCCAGCAGCTCGGGACAGGGGGCAGGCGAGCAGTACTTC
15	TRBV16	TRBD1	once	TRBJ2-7	CASSQSLQGPNRRYF	TGTGCCAGCAGCCAATCGCTACAGGGGCCGAACCGACGGTACTTC
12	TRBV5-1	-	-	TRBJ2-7	CASSRSVDEQYF	TGCGCCAGCAGCCGTAGTGTGGACGAGCAGTACTTC
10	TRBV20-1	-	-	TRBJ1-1	CSASDGQAFF	TGCAGTGCCTCGGACGGCCAAGCTTTCTTT
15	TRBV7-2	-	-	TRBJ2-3	CASSLALVGPDTQYF	TGTGCCAGCAGCTTAGCGCTAGTAGGGCCAGATACGCAGTATTTT
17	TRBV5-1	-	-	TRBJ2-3	CASSLDWSYQGTDTQYF	TGCGCCAGCAGCTTGGATTGGTCCTACCAAGGCACAGATACGCAGTATTTT
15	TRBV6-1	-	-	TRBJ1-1	CASSDESLGGTEAFF	TGTGCCAGCAGTGATGAATCTCTCGGGGGAACTGAAGCTTTCTTT
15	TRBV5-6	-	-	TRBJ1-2	CASSLYFREGHGYTF	TGTGCCAGCAGCTTGTACTTCAGGGAAGGGCATGGCTACACCTTC
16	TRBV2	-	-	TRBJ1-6	CASSSGQNAYNSPLHF	TGTGCCAGCAGTTCTGGACAGAACGCCTATAATTCACCCCTCCACTTT
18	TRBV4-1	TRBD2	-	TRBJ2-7	CASSQDRTAGGPNYEQYF	TGCGCCAGCAGCCAAGATAGGACAGCGGGAGGTCCGAACTACGAGCAGTACTTC
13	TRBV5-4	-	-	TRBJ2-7	CASSLGQRYEQYF	TGTGCCAGCAGCTTGGGGCAGCGGTACGAGCAGTACTTC
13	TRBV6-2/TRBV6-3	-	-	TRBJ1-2	CASSYLTDYGYTF	TGTGCCAGCAGTTACTTAACAGACTATGGCTACACCTTC
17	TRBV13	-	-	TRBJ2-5	CASSLRLSTQMEETQYF	TGTGCCAGCAGCTTACGCCTGTCGACTCAAATGGAAGAGACCCAGTACTTC
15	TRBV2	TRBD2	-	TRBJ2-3	CAGTLVGGSTDTQYF	TGTGCCGGTACCCTCGTGGGGGGGAGCACAGATACGCAGTATTTT
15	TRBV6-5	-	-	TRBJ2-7	CASSYSYGSGYEQYF	TGTGCCAGCAGTTACTCATACGGGTCCGGGTACGAGCAGTACTTC
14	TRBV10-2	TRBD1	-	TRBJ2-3	CASLDRGVPDTQYF	TGCGCCAGCCTGGACAGGGGGGTTCCAGATACGCAGTATTTT
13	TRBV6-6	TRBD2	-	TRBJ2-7	CASSSTSENEQYF	TGTGCCAGCAGTTCGACTAGCGAGAACGAGCAGTACTTC
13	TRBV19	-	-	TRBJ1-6	CASSSLTGSPLHF	TGTGCCAGTAGTTCTCTGACAGGTTCACCCCTCCACTTT
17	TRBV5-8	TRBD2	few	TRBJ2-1	CASSFSSGSLSYNEQFF	TGTGCCAGCAGCTTTTCTAGCGGGAGCCTTTCCTACAATGAGCAGTTCTTC
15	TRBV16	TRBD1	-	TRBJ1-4	CASSQWTGLEEKLFF	TGTGCCAGCAGCCAATGGACAGGGCTCGAGGAAAAACTGTTTTTT
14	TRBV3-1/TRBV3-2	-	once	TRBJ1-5	CASSQSSGNQPQHF	TGTGCCAGCAGCCAATCCTCCGGCAATCAGCCCCAGCATTTT